The rows below give T cell receptor beta chains drawn from one sample of a study of shared clonotypes between healthy human individuals. The protocol was immunoSEQ multiplex PCR, while the TCRdb copy is restricted to in-frame clones and leaves out a portion. This table holds millions of clones, roughly 96% found once. Sample: naive CD4+ T cells sorted from blood. The origin of the receptors is a man between 18 and 29 years old in good health. Both conserved end residues are part of each CDR3. Clone size is stated in some rows and not others, as once, few, many or a class when expanded.

TRBV5-1,.,CASSLDGSNTEAFF
TRBV28,.,CASNLQGKNTGELFF
TRBV30,.,CAWSGGAVDTQYF
TRBV6-1,.,CASRNRGGVGYEQYF
TRBV9,.,CASSERGQGLETQYF
TRBV5-6,.,CATSTWGVFQNYGYTF
TRBV29-1,.,CSVKPRLQETQYF
TRBV6-6,.,CASSFDPSSYNSPLHF
TRBV7-2,.,CASSLVFGSEQYF
TRBV27,.,CASSLSGSSYNSPLHF
TRBV10-3,.,CAISAWTSGGQETQYF
TRBV7-2,.,CASSLDTPRYEQYF
TRBV4-3,.,CASSQDGTSSYEQYF
TRBV5-8,.,CASSLAGQGNQPQHF
TRBV28,.,CASSLIRSGGAFTQYF
TRBV6-6,.,CASWTGGEETQYF
TRBV28,.,CASRTQGGEQYF
TRBV25-1,.,CASNERGRLTDTQYF
TRBV15,.,CATSRGPNREQFF
TRBV9,.,CASSASGRANEKLFF
TRBV5-4,.,CASSPGTYIYGYTF
TRBV11-2,.,CASSTRQGSNQPQHF
TRBV11-2,few,CASSLGRGELFF
TRBV7-9,.,CASSLGGSDSDTQYF
TRBV28,.,CASTSVGQGTYEQYF
TRBV30,few,CAWSRENTEAFF
TRBV28,.,CASSSPGGPSYEQYF
TRBV10-3,.,CAISESTAISAEAFF
TRBV11-2,.,CASSWTSGGELKAKNIQYF
TRBV7-2,.,CASSQGLAGTDTQYF
TRBV5-8,.,CASSDGLFRFNYGYTF
TRBV7-3,few,CASSQQGNTEAFF
TRBV6-5,.,CASSTGTRAGELFF